The next 5 T cell receptor beta chains were all read from a single sample in a study of lymphopenia after photon versus proton radiotherapy. Assay: immunoSEQ multiplex PCR; the TCRdb copy retains only in-frame clones and omits some. The sample consists of around 26,000 clones, roughly nine tenths of them appearing once. The material sequenced was peripheral blood, taken from a patient treated with photon-based radiotherapy. Receptors were obtained from a woman aged 45-65 years with cholangiocarcinoma.

There are a few counts of this clone. This chain joins TRBV6-5 and TRBJ1-1; D perhaps matches TRBD1 (6 bases). The germline gives CDR1 MNHEY, CDR2 SVGAGI. V dropped 2 bases and J dropped 7 bases, with 14 bases sitting between them. The CDR3 has 14 residues. CDR3 loop: CASSYGQPKDEAFF. DNA of the CDR3: TGTGCCAGCAGTTACGGACAGCCAAAGGATGAAGCTTTCTTT.

In this sample, this clone turned up a few times. The chain joins TRBV11-2 to TRBJ1-2; TRBD1 might be the D (6 bases). V was clipped by 3 bases and J by 4 bases, with 15 bases between them. CDR3 length: 15 residues. Germline assignment: CDR1 SGHAT and CDR2 FQNNGV. CDR3 coding DNA: TGTGCCAGCAGCTTTCTAGGGGGATGGGCCTATGGCTACACCTTC. Its protein is CASSFLGGWAYGYTF.

This chain connects TRBV11-2 to TRBJ1-4; D possibly corresponds to TRBD1 (5 bases). The CDR3 extends over 15 amino acids. The germline gives CDR1 SGHAT, CDR2 FQNNGV. V shed 4 bases and J shed 2 bases, with 11 bases lying between them. CDR3 protein: CASSSPGGTNEKLFF. CDR3 bases: TGTGCCAGCAGCTCACCGGGGGGGACTAATGAAAAACTGTTTTTT.

V gene TRBV27 combines with J gene TRBJ2-7; D assignment may be TRBD1 or TRBD2 (5 bases each). Germline loops: CDR1 MNHEY, CDR2 SMNVEV (reference sequence). CDR3 length: 13 amino acids. Between the trimmed V and J ends, which lost 3 bases and 2 bases, there was a span of 8 bases. CDR3 bases: TGTGCCAGCAGTTTGGGGGTCGCCTACGAGCAGTACTTC. Protein: CASSLGVAYEQYF.

This rearrangement joins TRBV7-2 to TRBJ1-1, with D hard to call. Germline V gene lookup returns CDR1 SGHTA and CDR2 FQGNSA. V lost 0 bases to trimming and J lost 6 bases, with 11 bases between them. The CDR3 is 14 residues long. For the CDR3, the DNA is TGTGCCAGCAGCTTAGCGGACCGGGGAGCTGAAGCTTTCTTT. This codes for CASSLADRGAEAFF.